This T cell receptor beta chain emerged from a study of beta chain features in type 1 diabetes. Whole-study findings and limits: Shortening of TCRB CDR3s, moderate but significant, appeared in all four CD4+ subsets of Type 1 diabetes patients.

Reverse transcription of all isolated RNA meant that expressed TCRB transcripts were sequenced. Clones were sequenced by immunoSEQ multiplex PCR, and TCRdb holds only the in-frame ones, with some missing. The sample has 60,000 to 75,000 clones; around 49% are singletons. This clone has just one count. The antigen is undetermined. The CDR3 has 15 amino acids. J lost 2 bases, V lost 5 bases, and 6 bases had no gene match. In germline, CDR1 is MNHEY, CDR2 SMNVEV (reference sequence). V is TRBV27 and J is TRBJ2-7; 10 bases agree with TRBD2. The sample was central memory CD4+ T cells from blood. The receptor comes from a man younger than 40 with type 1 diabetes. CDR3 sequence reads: CASSLKLAGPYEQYF. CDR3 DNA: TGTGCCAGCAGTCTAAAACTAGCGGGGCCCTACGAGCAGTACTTC.